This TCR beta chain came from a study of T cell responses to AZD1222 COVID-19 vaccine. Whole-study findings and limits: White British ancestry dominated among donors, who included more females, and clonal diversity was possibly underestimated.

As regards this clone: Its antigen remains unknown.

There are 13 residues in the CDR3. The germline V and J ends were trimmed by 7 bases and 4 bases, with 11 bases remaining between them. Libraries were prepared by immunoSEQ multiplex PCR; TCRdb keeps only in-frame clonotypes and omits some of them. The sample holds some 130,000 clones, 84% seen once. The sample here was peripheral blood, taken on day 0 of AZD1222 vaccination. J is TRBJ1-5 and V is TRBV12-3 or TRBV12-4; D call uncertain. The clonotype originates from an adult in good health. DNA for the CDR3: TGTGCCAGCACCTACAGCCCTAATCAGCCCCAGCATTTT. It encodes CASTYSPNQPQHF.